This entry concerns a single T cell receptor beta chain. One end of the junction is discordant with germline, which a read error may explain. From germline, CDR1 is SGHNT and CDR2 YENEEA. The CDR3 runs to 13 residues. This entry comes from a study of tumor and adjacent non-tumor tissue in lung cancer. The library came from three nested PCR rounds adapted from ARM-PCR protocols. TCRdb reanalysed the multiplex PCR reads using MiXCR and keeps one entry per CDR3 protein. The table lists about 75,000 distinct CDR3 sequences, under 80% of them singletons. No cell sorting was done before RNA was extracted from the tissue.

The chain links TRBV11-3 to TRBJ2-3, with D possibly TRBD2 on 5 matching bases. The specimen was lung tumor tissue. The source is a woman aged 45-60 years with non-small cell lung cancer. The CDR3 nucleotides are TGTGTCAGCGGCTTAGATCTTGGAGATATGCAGTATTTT. It is translated as CVSGLDLGDMQYF.